Sequencing of this T cell receptor (beta chain) was carried out in a study of control samples from healthy donors and cancer patients. TCRdb keeps only in-frame clones here, not all; method: immunoSEQ multiplex PCR. The sample records approximately 70,000 clones, approximately 80% being singletons. The clonotype comes from a man between 50 and 59 years old in good health. Material for sequencing was blood.

The CDR3 nucleotides are TGTGCCAGCGCAGACAGGGCGGGCACTGAAGCTTTCTTT. Its protein product is CASADRAGTEAFF. The chain joins TRBV2 to TRBJ1-1; TRBD1 aligns across 7 bases. Germline trimming cut 8 bases from V and 4 bases from J; bases unmatched to any gene: 7. There are 13 residues in the CDR3. Germline CDR1 and CDR2: SNHLY and FYNNEI. Based on the CDR3 plus reference TRBV2 and TRBJ1-1, the full variable domain is EPEVTQTPSHQVTQMGQEVILRCVPISNHLYFYWYRQILGQKVEFLVSFYNNEISEKSEIFDDQFSVERPDGSNFTLKIRSTKLEDSAMYFCASADRAGTEAFFGQGTRLTVV.